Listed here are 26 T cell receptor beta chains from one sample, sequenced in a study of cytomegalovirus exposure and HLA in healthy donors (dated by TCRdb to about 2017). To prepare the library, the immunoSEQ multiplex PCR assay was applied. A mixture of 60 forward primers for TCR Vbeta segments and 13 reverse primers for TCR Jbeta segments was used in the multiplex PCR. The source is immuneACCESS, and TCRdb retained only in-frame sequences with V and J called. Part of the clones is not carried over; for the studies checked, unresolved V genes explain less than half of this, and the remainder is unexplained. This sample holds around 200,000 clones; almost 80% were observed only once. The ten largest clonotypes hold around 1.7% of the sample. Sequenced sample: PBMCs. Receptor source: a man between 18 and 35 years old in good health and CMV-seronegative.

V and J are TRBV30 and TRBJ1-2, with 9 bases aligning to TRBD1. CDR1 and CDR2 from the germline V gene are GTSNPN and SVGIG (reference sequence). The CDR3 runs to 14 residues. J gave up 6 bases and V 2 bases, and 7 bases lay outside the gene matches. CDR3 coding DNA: TGTGCCTGGAGTCGGACAGGGGTCAGGAATGGCTACACCTTC. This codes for CAWSRTGVRNGYTF.

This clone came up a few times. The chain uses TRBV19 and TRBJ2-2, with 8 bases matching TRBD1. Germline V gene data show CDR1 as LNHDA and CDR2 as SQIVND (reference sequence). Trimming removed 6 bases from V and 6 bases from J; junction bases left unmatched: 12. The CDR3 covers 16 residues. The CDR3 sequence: CASSGSGTGAPGELFF. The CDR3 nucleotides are TGTGCCAGTAGCGGCTCCGGGACAGGTGCACCCGGGGAGCTGTTTTTT.

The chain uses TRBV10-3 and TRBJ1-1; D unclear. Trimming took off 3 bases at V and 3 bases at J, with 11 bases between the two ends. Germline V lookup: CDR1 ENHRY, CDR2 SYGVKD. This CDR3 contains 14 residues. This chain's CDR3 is CAISEVGADTEAFF. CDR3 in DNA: TGTGCCATCAGTGAAGTAGGTGCGGACACTGAAGCTTTCTTT.

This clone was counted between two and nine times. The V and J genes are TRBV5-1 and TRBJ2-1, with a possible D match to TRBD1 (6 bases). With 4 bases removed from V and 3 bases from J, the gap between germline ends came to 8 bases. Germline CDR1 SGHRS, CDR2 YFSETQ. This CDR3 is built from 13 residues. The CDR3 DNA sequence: TGCGCCAGCAGCGCGGACAGCTACAATGAGCAGTTCTTC. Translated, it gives CASSADSYNEQFF.

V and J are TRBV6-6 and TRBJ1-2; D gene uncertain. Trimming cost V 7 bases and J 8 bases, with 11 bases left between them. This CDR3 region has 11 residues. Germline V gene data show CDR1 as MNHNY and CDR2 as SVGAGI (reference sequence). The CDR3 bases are TGTGCCAGCACTAGCCTCTGGGGCTACACCTTC. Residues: CASTSLWGYTF.

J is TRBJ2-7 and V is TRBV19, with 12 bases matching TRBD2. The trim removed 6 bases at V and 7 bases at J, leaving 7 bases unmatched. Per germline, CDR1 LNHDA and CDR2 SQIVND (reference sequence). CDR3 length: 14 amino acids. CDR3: CASRRLAGVREQYF. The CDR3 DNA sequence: TGTGCCAGTAGAAGACTAGCGGGAGTAAGGGAGCAGTACTTC.

Here the CDR3 DNA reads TGTGCCAGCATGCGGGGGAGCTCCTACGAGCAGTACTTC. It translates to CASMRGSSYEQYF. V and J are TRBV27 and TRBJ2-7; 7 positions match TRBD2. Germline V CDR1 and CDR2: MNHEY, SMNVEV (reference sequence). Losses at the gene ends were 7 bases for V and 0 bases for J; bases not matched to a gene: 3. The CDR3 is made up of 13 amino acids.

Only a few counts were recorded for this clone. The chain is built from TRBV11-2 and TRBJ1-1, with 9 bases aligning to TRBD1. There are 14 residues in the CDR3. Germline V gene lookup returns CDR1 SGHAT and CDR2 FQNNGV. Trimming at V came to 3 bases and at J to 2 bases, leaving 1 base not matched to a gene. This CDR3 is CASSLGQGNTEAFF. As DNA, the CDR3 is TGTGCCAGCAGCTTGGGACAGGGAAACACTGAAGCTTTCTTT.

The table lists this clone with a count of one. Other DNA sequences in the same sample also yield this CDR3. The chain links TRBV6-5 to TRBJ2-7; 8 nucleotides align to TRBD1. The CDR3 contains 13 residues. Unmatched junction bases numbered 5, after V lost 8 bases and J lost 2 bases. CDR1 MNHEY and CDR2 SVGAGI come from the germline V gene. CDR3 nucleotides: TGTGCCAGCTCCCCGACAGGGGCCTACGAGCAGTACTTC. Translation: CASSPTGAYEQYF.

The CDR3: CASRTQAGTYEQYF. The CDR3 nucleotides read TGTGCCAGCAGGACACAGGCAGGCACCTACGAGCAGTACTTC. This chain uses TRBV6-5 with TRBJ2-7, with D perhaps TRBD1 (5 bases). Per germline, CDR1 MNHEY and CDR2 SVGAGI. The V end was cut by 6 bases, the J end by 2 bases, with 14 bases between. The CDR3 contains 14 residues.

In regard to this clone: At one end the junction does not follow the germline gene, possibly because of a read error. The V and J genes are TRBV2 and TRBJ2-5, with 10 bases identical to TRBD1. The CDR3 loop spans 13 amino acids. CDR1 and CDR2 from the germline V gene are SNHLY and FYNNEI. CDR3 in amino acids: CANSGQGGETQYF. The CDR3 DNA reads TGTGCCAACAGTGGACAGGGGGGGGAGACCCAGTACTTC.

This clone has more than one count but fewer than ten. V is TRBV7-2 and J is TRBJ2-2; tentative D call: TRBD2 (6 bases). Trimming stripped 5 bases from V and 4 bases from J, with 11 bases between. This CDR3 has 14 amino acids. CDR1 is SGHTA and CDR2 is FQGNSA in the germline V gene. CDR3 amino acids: CASSPLGGTGELFF. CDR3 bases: TGTGCCAGCAGCCCTCTGGGGGGCACCGGGGAGCTGTTTTTT. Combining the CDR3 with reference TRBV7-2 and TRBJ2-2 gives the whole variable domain GAGVSQSPSNKVTEKGKDVELRCDPISGHTALYWYRQSLGQGLEFLIYFQGNSAPDKSGLPSDRFSAERTGGSVSTLTIQRTQQEDSAVYLCASSPLGGTGELFFGEGSRLTVL.

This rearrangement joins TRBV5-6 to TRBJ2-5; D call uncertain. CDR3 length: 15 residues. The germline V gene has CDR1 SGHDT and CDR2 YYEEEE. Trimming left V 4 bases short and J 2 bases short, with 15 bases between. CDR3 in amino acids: CASSGMTGSQETQYF. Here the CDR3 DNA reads TGTGCCAGCAGCGGAATGACCGGGTCACAAGAGACCCAGTACTTC.

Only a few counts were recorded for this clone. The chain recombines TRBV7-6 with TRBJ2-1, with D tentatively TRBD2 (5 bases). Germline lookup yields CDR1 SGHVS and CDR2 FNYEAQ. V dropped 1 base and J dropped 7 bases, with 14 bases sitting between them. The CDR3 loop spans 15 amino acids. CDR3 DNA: TGTGCCAGCAGCTTAGGCGGACCCACGGGGAATGAGCAGTTCTTC. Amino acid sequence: CASSLGGPTGNEQFF.

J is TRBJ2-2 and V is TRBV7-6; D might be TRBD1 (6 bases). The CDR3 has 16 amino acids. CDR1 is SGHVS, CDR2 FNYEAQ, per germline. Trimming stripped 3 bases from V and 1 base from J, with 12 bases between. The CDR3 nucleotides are TGTGCCAGCAGCTTCGCCGACAGGCTGAACACCGGGGAGCTGTTTTTT. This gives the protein CASSFADRLNTGELFF.

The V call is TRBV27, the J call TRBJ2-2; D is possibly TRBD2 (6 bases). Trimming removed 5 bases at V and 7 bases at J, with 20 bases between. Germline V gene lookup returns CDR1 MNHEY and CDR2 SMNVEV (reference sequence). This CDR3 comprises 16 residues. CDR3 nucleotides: TGTGCCAGCAGTGGGGGGATTACTGGTTTGGTCGGGGAGCTGTTTTTT. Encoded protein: CASSGGITGLVGELFF.

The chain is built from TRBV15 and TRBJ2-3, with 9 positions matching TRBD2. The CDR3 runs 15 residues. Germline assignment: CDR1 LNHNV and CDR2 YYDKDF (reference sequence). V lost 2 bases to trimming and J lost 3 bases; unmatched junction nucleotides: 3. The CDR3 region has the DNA TGTGCCACCAGCAGATTAGCGGGGGTGACAGATACGCAGTATTTT. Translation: CATSRLAGVTDTQYF.

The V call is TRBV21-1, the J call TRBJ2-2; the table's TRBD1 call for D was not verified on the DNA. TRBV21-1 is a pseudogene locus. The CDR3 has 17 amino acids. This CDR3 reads CASSKVRTGGYTGELFF. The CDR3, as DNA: TGTGCCAGCAGCAAAGTAAGAACAGGGGGCTATACCGGGGAGCTGTTTTTT.

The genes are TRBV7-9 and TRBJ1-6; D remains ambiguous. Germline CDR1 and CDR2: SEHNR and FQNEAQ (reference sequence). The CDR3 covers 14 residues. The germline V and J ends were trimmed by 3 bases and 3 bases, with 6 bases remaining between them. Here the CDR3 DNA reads TGTGCCAGCAGCTTGGCTGGCTATAATTCACCCCTCCACTTT. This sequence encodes CASSLAGYNSPLHF. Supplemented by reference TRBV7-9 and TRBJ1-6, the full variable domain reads DTGVSQNPRHKITKRGQNVTFRCDPISEHNRLYWYRQTLGQGPEFLTYFQNEAQLEKSRLLSDRFSAERPKGSFSTLEIQRTEQGDSAMYLCASSLAGYNSPLHFGNGTRLTVT.

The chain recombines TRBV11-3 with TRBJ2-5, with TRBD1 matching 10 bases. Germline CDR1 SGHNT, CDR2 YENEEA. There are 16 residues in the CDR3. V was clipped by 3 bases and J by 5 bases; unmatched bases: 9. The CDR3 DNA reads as TGTGCCAGCAGCTTGGGGTCGGGACAGGGGATCGAGACCCAGTACTTC. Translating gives CASSLGSGQGIETQYF.

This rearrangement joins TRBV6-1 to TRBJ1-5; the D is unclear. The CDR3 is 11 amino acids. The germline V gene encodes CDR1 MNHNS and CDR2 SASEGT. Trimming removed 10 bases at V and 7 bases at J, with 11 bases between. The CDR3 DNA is TGTGCCACGAGGGAGGCACAGCCCCAGCATTTT. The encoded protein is CATREAQPQHF.

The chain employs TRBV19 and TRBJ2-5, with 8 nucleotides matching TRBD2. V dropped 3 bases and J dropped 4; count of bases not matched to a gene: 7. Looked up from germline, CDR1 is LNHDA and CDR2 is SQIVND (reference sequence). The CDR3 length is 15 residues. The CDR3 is CASSMGTSQGETQYF. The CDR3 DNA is TGTGCCAGTAGTATGGGGACTAGTCAGGGAGAGACCCAGTACTTC.

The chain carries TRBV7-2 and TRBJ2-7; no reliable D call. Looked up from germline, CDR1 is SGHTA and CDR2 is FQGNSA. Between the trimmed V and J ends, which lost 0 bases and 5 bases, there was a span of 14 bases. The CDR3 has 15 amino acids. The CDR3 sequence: CASSLASLVSHEQYF. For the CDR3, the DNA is TGTGCCAGCAGCTTAGCTTCCCTGGTTAGCCACGAGCAGTACTTC.

CDR3 loop: CASRGSSSYEQYF. The DNA for the CDR3 is TGTGCCAGCCGGGGGTCCAGCTCCTACGAGCAGTACTTC. V usage is TRBV11-3 and J usage is TRBJ2-7; D is possibly TRBD2 (6 bases). CDR1 SGHNT and CDR2 YENEEA come from the germline V gene. V was pared by 8 bases and J by 0 bases, with 11 bases between. This CDR3 comprises 13 residues. Supplemented by reference TRBV11-3 and TRBJ2-7, the full variable domain reads EAGVVQSPRYKIIEKKQPVAFWCNPISGHNTLYWYLQNLGQGPELLIRYENEEAVDDSQLPKDRFSAERLKGVDSTLKIQPAELGDSAVYLCASRGSSSYEQYFGPGTRLTVT.

This chain's CDR3 is CSVSASTDTQYF. The CDR3 DNA reads TGCAGCGTTAGTGCGAGCACAGATACGCAGTATTTT. The chain uses TRBV29-1 and TRBJ2-3; D call uncertain. Trimming took off 5 bases at V and 0 bases at J, with 6 bases between the two ends. Germline CDR1 and CDR2: SQVTM and ANQGSEA. The CDR3 is made up of 12 amino acids.

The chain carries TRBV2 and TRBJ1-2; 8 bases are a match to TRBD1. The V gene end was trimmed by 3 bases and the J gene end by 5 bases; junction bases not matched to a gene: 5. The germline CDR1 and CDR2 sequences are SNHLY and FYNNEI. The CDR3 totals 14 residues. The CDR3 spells CASSEKTGGYGYTF. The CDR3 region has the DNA TGTGCCAGCAGTGAGAAAACAGGGGGATATGGCTACACCTTC. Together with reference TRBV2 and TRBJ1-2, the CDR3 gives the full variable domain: EPEVTQTPSHQVTQMGQEVILRCVPISNHLYFYWYRQILGQKVEFLVSFYNNEISEKSEIFDDQFSVERPDGSNFTLKIRSTKLEDSAMYFCASSEKTGGYGYTFGSGTRLTVV.